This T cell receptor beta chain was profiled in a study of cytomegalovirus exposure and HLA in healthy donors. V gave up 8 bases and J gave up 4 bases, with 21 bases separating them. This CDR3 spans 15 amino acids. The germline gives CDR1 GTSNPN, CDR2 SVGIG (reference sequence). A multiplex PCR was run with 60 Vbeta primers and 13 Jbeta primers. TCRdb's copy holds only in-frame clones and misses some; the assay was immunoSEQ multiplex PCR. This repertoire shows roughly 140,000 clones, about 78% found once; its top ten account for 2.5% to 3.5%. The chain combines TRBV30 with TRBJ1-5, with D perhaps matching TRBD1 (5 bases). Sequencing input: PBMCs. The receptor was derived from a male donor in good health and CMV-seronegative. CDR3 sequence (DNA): TGTGCCCCCACTTGGGCGGGGTGGGGGAATCAGCCCCAGCATTTT. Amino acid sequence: CAPTWAGWGNQPQHF.